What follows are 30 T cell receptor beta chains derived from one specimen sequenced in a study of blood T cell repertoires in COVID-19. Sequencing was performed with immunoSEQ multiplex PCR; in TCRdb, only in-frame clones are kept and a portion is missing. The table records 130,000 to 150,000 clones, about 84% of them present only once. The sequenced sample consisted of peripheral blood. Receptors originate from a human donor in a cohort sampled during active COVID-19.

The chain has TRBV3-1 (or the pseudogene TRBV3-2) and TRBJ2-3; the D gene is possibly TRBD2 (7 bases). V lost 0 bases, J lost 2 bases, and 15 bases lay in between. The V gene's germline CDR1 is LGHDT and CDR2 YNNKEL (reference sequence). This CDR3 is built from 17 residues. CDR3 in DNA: TGTGCCAGCAGCCAAGATCTCCGAGCGGGACACACAGATACGCAGTATTTT. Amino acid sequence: CASSQDLRAGHTDTQYF.

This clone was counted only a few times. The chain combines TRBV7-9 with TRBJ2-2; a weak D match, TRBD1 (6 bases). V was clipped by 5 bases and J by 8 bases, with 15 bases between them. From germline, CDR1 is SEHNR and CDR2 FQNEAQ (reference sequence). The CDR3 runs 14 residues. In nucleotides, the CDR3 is TGTGCCAGCAGCGTCGGGTCAGGGGTTGGGGAGCTGTTTTTT. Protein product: CASSVGSGVGELFF. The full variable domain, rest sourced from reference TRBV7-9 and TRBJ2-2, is DTGVSQNPRHKITKRGQNVTFRCDPISEHNRLYWYRQTLGQGPEFLTYFQNEAQLEKSRLLSDRFSAERPKGSFSTLEIQRTEQGDSAMYLCASSVGSGVGELFFGEGSRLTVL.

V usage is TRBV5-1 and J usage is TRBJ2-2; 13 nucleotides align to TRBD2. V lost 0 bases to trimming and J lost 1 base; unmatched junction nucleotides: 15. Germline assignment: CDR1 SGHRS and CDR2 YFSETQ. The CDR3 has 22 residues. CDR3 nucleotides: TGCGCCAGCAGCTTGGCCGTACCGACTAGCGGGGGGATCCAAGGGAACACCGGGGAGCTGTTTTTT. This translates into CASSLAVPTSGGIQGNTGELFF.

The CDR3 coding sequence is TGTGCCAGCAGCAAAGCGCGGGCAGGGGTGGCCAATAGCAATCAGCCCCAGCATTTT. Translating gives CASSKARAGVANSNQPQHF. V and J are TRBV21-1 and TRBJ1-5; the tabulated D call, TRBD1, remains unverified against the DNA. TRBV21-1 is shown as a pseudogene. There are 19 residues in the CDR3.

The CDR3 here is CASSLLGQIYEQYF. The DNA for the CDR3 is TGTGCCAGCAGTTTATTGGGACAGATCTACGAGCAGTACTTC. This chain links TRBV28 with TRBJ2-7, with 7 bases fitting TRBD1. This CDR3 region has 14 residues. The V gene's germline CDR1 is MDHEN and CDR2 SYDVKM. V shed 1 base and J 3 bases; nucleotides not matched to a gene: 3.

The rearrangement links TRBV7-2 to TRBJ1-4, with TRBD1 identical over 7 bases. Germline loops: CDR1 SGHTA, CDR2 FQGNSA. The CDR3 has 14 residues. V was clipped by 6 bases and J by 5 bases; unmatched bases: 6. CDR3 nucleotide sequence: TGTGCCAGCAGTTGGGGGACAGAAAATGAAAAACTGTTTTTT. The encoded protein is CASSWGTENEKLFF. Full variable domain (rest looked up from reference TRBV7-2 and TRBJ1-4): GAGVSQSPSNKVTEKGKDVELRCDPISGHTALYWYRQSLGQGLEFLIYFQGNSAPDKSGLPSDRFSAERTGGSVSTLTIQRTQQEDSAVYLCASSWGTENEKLFFGSGTQLSVL.

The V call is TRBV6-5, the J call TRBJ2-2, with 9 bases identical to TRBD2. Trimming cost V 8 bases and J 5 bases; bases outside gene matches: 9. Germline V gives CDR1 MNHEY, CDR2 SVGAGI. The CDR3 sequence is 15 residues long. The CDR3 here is CASLQGSGGTGELFF. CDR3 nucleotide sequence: TGTGCCAGCCTTCAGGGTAGCGGGGGAACCGGGGAGCTGTTTTTT.

This CDR3 reads CASSLVTPLGAYNQPQHF. In DNA, the CDR3 is TGTGCCAGCAGCTTAGTTACGCCATTAGGGGCCTATAATCAGCCCCAGCATTTT. V gene TRBV7-2 combines with J gene TRBJ1-5; the D gene is possibly TRBD1 (5 bases). The germline V gene encodes CDR1 SGHTA and CDR2 FQGNSA. V was trimmed by 1 base and J by 4 bases, leaving 20 bases between them. The length of the CDR3 is 18 residues.

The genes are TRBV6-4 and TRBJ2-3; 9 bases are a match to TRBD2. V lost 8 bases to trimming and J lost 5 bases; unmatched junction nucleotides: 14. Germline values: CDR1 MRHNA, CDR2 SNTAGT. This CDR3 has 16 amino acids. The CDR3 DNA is TGTGCCAGCCATAAAGCTAGCGGGGTTAAGGGAGATACGCAGTATTTT. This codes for CASHKASGVKGDTQYF.

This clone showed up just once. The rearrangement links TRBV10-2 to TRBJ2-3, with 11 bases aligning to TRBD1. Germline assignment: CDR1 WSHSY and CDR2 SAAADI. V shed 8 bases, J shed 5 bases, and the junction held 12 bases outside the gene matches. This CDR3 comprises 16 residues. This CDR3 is CASEPSGQGVRDTQYF. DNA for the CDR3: TGCGCCAGCGAGCCATCGGGACAGGGGGTACGAGATACGCAGTATTTT.

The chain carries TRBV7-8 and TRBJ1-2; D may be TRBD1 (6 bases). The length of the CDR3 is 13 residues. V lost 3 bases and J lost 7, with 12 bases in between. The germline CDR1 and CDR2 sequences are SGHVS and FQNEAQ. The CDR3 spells CASSLTGEGGYTF. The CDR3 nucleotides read TGTGCCAGCAGCTTGACAGGAGAGGGTGGCTACACCTTC. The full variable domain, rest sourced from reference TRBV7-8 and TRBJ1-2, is GAGVSQSPRYKVAKRGQDVALRCDPISGHVSLFWYQQALGQGPEFLTYFQNEAQLDKSGLPSDRFFAERPEGSVSTLKIQRTQQEDSAVYLCASSLTGEGGYTFGSGTRLTVV.

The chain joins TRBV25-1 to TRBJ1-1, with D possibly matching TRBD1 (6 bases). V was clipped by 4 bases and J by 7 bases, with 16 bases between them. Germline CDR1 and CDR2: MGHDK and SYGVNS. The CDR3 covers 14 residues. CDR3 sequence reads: CASSGLKTGFEAFF. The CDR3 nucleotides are TGTGCCAGCAGTGGGCTTAAAACAGGGTTTGAAGCTTTCTTT.

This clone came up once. CDR3 sequence reads: CASSHSGGRTDTQYF. The CDR3 DNA follows: TGTGCCAGCAGCCATAGCGGGGGTCGCACAGATACGCAGTATTTT. The chain uses TRBV3-1 (or the pseudogene TRBV3-2) and TRBJ2-3; 9 nucleotides agree with TRBD2. Germline-derived CDR1 and CDR2 are LGHDT and YNNKEL (reference sequence). V shed 3 bases and J 1 base; nucleotides not matched to a gene: 2. The CDR3 extends over 15 amino acids.

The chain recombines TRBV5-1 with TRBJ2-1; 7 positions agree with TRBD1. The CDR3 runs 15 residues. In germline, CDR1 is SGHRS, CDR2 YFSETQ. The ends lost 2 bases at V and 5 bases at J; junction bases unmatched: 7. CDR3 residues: CASSLVGQYNNEQFF. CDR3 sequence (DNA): TGCGCCAGCAGCTTAGTGGGACAGTACAACAATGAGCAGTTCTTC. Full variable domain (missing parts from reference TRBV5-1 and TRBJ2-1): KAGVTQTPRYLIKTRGQQVTLSCSPISGHRSVSWYQQTPGQGLQFLFEYFSETQRNKGNFPGRFSGRQFSNSRSEMNVSTLELGDSALYLCASSLVGQYNNEQFFGPGTRLTVL.

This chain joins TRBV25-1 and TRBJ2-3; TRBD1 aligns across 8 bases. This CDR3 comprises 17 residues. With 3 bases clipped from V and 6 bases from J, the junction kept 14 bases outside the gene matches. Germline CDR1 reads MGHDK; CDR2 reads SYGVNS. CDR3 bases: TGTGCCAGCAGTGAGACAAGCAGGGGGCTTGGTCGGGATACGCAGTATTTT. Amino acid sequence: CASSETSRGLGRDTQYF.

The CDR3 sequence is CAWSVSRGEAFF. The CDR3 coding sequence is TGTGCCTGGAGTGTATCCCGGGGTGAAGCTTTCTTT. This rearrangement joins TRBV30 to TRBJ1-1; D not resolved. Trimming took 0 bases from V and 7 from J, leaving 9 bases between them. The CDR3 consists of 12 residues. Germline loops: CDR1 GTSNPN, CDR2 SVGIG (reference sequence).

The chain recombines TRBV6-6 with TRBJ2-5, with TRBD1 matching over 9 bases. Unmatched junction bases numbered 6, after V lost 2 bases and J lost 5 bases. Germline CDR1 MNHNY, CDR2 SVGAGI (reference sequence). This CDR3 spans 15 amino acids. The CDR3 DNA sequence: TGTGCCAGCAGTTACGACAGGGGGGGAGGGGAGACCCAGTACTTC. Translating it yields CASSYDRGGGETQYF.

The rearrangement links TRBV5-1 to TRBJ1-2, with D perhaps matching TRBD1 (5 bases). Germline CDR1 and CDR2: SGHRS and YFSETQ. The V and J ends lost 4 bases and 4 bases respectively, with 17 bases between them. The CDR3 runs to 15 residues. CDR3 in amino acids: CASSVYAGDGYGYTF. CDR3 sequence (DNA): TGCGCCAGCAGCGTGTATGCGGGGGACGGCTATGGCTACACCTTC.

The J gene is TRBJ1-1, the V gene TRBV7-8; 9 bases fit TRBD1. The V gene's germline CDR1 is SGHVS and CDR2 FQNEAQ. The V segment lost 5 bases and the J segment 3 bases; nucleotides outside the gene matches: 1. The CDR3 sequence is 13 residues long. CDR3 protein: CASSRDRDTEAFF. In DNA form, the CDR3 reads TGTGCCAGCAGCCGGGACAGGGACACTGAAGCTTTCTTT.

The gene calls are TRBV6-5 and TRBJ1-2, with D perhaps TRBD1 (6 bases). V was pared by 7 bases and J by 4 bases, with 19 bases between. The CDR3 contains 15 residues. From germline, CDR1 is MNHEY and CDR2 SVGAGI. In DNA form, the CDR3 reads TGTGCCAGCACCCCGGACAGAAGGGAAGTCTATGGCTACACCTTC. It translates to CASTPDRREVYGYTF.

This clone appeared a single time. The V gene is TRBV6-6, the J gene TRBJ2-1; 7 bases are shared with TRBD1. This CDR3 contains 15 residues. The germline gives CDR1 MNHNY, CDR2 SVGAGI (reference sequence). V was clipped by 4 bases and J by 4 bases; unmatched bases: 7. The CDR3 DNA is TGTGCCAGCAGTTCCTTACAGGGGTCATACAATGAGCAGTTCTTC. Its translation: CASSSLQGSYNEQFF.

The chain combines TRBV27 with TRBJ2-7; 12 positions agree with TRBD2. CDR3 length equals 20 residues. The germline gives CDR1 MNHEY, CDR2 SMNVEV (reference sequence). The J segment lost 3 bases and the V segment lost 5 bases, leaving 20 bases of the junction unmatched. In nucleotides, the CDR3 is TGTGCCAGCAGTCCCTACGCGACAGGCTTACTAGCGGGGGGACTCTACGAGCAGTACTTC. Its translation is CASSPYATGLLAGGLYEQYF.

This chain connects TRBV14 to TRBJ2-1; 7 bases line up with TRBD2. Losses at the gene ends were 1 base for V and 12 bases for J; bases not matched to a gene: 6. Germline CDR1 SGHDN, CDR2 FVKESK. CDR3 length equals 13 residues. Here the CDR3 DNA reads TGTGCCAGCAGCCAAGCGGGAGCGGGGCGGCAGTTCTTC. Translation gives CASSQAGAGRQFF.

CDR3 sequence (DNA): TGTGCCAGCAGTGAAGCTAGGGGGGGGATCTCCTACGAGCAGTACTTC. Amino acid sequence: CASSEARGGISYEQYF. V and J are TRBV2 and TRBJ2-7; the D gene is possibly TRBD2 (7 bases). V was cut by 0 bases and J by 0 bases, with 12 bases left in between. Germline CDR1 is SNHLY and CDR2 is FYNNEI. The CDR3 contains 16 residues.

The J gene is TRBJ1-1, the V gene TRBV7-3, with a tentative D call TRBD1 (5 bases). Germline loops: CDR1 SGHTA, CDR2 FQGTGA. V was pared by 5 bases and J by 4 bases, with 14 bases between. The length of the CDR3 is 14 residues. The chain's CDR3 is CASSQTAGGTEAFF. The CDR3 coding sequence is TGTGCCAGCAGCCAAACTGCGGGGGGCACTGAAGCTTTCTTT.

CDR3 protein: CAWKRGHSCGYTF. In DNA form, the CDR3 reads TGTGCCTGGAAGAGAGGTCATTCGTGTGGCTACACCTTC. The chain recombines TRBV30 with TRBJ1-2; D gene unclear. CDR3 length equals 13 residues. Germline CDR1 is GTSNPN and CDR2 is SVGIG (reference sequence). V was shortened by 4 bases and J by 7 bases, with 16 bases between the two germline ends.

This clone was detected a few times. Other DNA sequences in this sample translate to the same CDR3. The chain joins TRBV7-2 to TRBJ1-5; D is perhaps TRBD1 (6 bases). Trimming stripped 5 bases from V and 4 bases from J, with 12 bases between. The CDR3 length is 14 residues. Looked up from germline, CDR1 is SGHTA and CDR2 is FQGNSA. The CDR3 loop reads CASSLTRGNQPQHF. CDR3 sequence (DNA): TGTGCCAGCAGCCTCACGAGGGGGAATCAGCCCCAGCATTTT.

Here the CDR3 reads CATSEEGSSYEQYF. DNA of the CDR3: TGTGCCACCTCAGAAGAGGGCAGCTCCTACGAGCAGTACTTC. V is TRBV15 and J is TRBJ2-7; possibly TRBD2 for D (5 bases). This CDR3 has 14 residues. Trimming stripped 8 bases from V and 0 bases from J, with 14 bases between. Per germline, CDR1 LNHNV and CDR2 YYDKDF (reference sequence).

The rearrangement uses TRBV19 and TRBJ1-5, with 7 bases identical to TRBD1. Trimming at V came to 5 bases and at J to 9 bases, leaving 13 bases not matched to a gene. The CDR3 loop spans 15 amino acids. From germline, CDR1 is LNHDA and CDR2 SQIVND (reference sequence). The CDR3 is CASSALGQAFGPQHF. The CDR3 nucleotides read TGTGCCAGTAGTGCCCTCGGACAGGCTTTTGGGCCCCAGCATTTT.

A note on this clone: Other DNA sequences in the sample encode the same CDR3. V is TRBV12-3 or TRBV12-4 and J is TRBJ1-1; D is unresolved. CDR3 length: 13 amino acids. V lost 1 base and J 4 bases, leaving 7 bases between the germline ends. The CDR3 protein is CASSLGTGTEAFF. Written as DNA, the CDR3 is TGTGCCAGCAGTTTAGGCACCGGCACTGAAGCTTTCTTT.